This TCR beta chain was sequenced during a study of T cells in localized non-small cell lung cancer. Clones were sequenced by immunoSEQ multiplex PCR, and TCRdb holds only the in-frame ones, with some missing. This sample has roughly 25,000 clones, with 70% to 90% found just once. The CDR3 totals 18 residues. Deletions cut 6 bases from V and 0 bases from J, with 22 bases between. Per the germline V gene, CDR1 is SNHLY and CDR2 is FYNNEI. This specimen was peripheral blood, taken before any cancer treatment. The chain links TRBV2 to TRBJ2-3; D might be TRBD2 (5 bases). This TCR was recovered from a female donor aged 60 or older with stage II squamous cell lung carcinoma. This chain's CDR3 is CASRGADWFSDSTDTQYF. DNA for the CDR3: TGTGCCAGCAGGGGCGCCGATTGGTTTAGCGATAGCACAGATACGCAGTATTTT.